This T cell receptor (beta chain) was identified during a study of beta chain features in type 1 diabetes. Study outcomes and limitations: People with Type 1 diabetes carried modestly yet significantly shorter TCRB CDR3s in all four CD4+ subsets. It was among patients, rather than healthy donors, that naive, central memory and Treg TCRB repertoires appeared more similar.

Cells sorted by CD45RO/CCR7/CD25/CD127/CD95/CD27 comprised CD4+ naive, central memory, regulatory and stem cell-like memory cells. Expressed TCRB transcripts were sequenced after all isolated RNA was converted to cDNA. The read count averaged about 3.57 million across naive, central memory and regulatory T cell samples. Produced via immunoSEQ multiplex PCR; TCRdb's table is partial and in-frame only. Of 240,000 or so clones in the sample, 25% to 30% are singletons; the top ten hold 4%. Of note for this clone: Its antigen is currently unknown.

Germline values: CDR1 SGHAT, CDR2 FQNNGV. Trimming removed 3 bases at V and 0 bases at J, with 9 bases between. This CDR3 has 15 residues. This receptor was obtained from a man under 40 in good health. Sequences were obtained from central memory CD4+ T cells from blood. This chain connects TRBV11-2 to TRBJ1-3; D gene ambiguous. The CDR3 DNA sequence: TGTGCCAGCAGCTTCATCCCGAGCTCTGGAAACACCATATATTTT. Residues: CASSFIPSSGNTIYF.